This T cell receptor (beta chain) was recovered during a study of response to subunit inactivated influenza vaccine. TCRdb re-called the RT-PCR reads through MiXCR, storing one row per CDR3 protein. The profile shows over 450,000 distinct CDR3 sequences, 10% to 15% of them singletons. In its sample, this clonotype was seen a few times. What it recognizes is unknown. Points from the study as a whole: Authors suggested each seasonal influenza vaccination recruits few new T cells.

Germline values: CDR1 MNHNS, CDR2 SASEGT. The CDR3 loop spans 18 amino acids. Losses at the gene ends were 0 bases for V and 8 bases for J; bases not matched to a gene: 12. This sequence was found in a man aged 50 or older who received an inactivated influenza vaccine. The specimen was PBMCs from blood, collected roughly 48 days after vaccination. The chain combines TRBV6-1 with TRBJ2-1; TRBD2 matches 11 bases. The CDR3 DNA sequence: TGTGCCAGCAGTGAAGCATGGACTAGCGGGCAGGTCGCGTATGAGCAGTTCTTC. Translation: CASSEAWTSGQVAYEQFF.